The T cell receptor beta chain described here comes from a study of T cell responses to AZD1222 COVID-19 vaccine. Regarding the study as a whole: Every sample of the repertoires postdated the peak T cell response. After two AZD1222 doses, spike-specific TCR breadth and depth rose versus day 0. Clonal diversity was possibly underestimated, and the donors were mostly white British, with more females. The study reported that nearly half of spike-specific TCRs target unmutated variant regions.

V lost 4 bases to trimming and J lost 3 bases, with 18 bases between them. CDR1 and CDR2 from the germline V gene are SGHRS and YFSETQ. The CDR3 totals 16 residues. In regard to this clone: Its antigen is undetermined.

Profiled with immunoSEQ multiplex PCR; TCRdb holds only in-frame clones, not every one. Among fewer than 200,000 clones listed, approximately 90% were seen once. V is TRBV5-1 and J is TRBJ2-3; tentatively, D is TRBD1 (6 bases). The sequence derives from an adult in good health. The sequenced sample was peripheral blood, obtained on day 0 of AZD1222 vaccination. The CDR3 reads CASSTGTLKLTDTQYF. The DNA of the CDR3 is TGCGCCAGCAGCACCGGGACACTAAAGTTAACAGATACGCAGTATTTT. Complete variable domain (other parts from reference TRBV5-1 and TRBJ2-3): KAGVTQTPRYLIKTRGQQVTLSCSPISGHRSVSWYQQTPGQGLQFLFEYFSETQRNKGNFPGRFSGRQFSNSRSEMNVSTLELGDSALYLCASSTGTLKLTDTQYFGPGTRLTVL.